This T cell receptor (beta chain) was observed in a study of cytomegalovirus exposure and HLA in healthy donors. Turning to the study itself: Both the 100 to 150 validation repertoires and the approximately 700 first-cohort repertoires used the same platform, as reported by a later analysis.

The germline gives CDR1 MGHDK, CDR2 SYGVNS. Trimming took 5 bases from V and 0 from J, leaving 10 bases between them. The CDR3 runs 14 residues. This table comes from immunoSEQ multiplex PCR, and its TCRdb copy is limited to in-frame clones, with some not included. The sample records under 200,000 clones, approximately 87% being singletons. The genes are TRBV25-1 and TRBJ1-2; D remains ambiguous. This clonotype originated in a young woman in good health and CMV-seronegative. Sequenced input: PBMCs. CDR3 sequence: CASSRASANYGYTF. The CDR3 coding sequence is TGTGCCAGCAGTCGCGCCTCAGCTAACTATGGCTACACCTTC.